The clone carrying this TCR beta chain was seen repeatedly, ten times or more. This entry belongs to a study of naive and memory T cell subsets. An equimolar mix of two oligonucleotides served as the beta constant-region primer for TRBC1 and TRBC2. Nested alpha and beta constant-region primers with the SP2 primer drove four PCR rounds on ligated cDNA. An oligonucleotide with the SP2 primer and a 12-nucleotide UMI was ligated to the cDNA 3' end. Each CDR3 protein gets one entry after TCRdb re-called the UMI-ligation and nested PCR reads with MiXCR. The sample includes more than 2,500 distinct CDR3 sequences, around 5.2% of them seen just once. Effector memory cells were sorted as CD45RA-CD27-, EMRA cells as CD45RA+CD27-. The V gene's germline CDR1 is MNHEY and CDR2 SVGAGI. V was trimmed by 9 bases and J by 0 bases, leaving 8 bases between them. The length of the CDR3 is 12 residues.

Sequenced input: CD4+ TEMRA cells from blood. Noted subset: effector memory re-expressing CD45RA, CD45RA+ CD27-. The chain uses TRBV6-5 and TRBJ1-1; D call uncertain. This receptor was identified in a human donor in good health. CDR3 residues: CASRSLNTEAFF. The CDR3 bases are TGTGCCAGTCGGAGTTTGAACACTGAAGCTTTCTTT.